These T cell receptor beta chains were read from a single sample in a study of beta chain features in type 1 diabetes. Clones were sequenced by immunoSEQ multiplex PCR, and TCRdb holds only the in-frame ones, with some missing. The table lists about 260,000 clones, approximately 70% of them singletons. Sequenced sample: naive CD4+ T cells from blood. The receptor source for this set is a man aged 25-45 years in good health. CDR3s include the opening cysteine and the closing phenylalanine or tryptophan. D genes are given only for firm matches. Some rows mark clone size as missing; the rest say once, few, many or name a class of expanded clone.

CDR3nt: TGTGCCAGCAGCCGCGGTCGGTTACCCGGGGAGCTGTTTTTT; CDR3aa: CASSRGRLPGELFF; j_gene: TRBJ2-2; d_gene: NA; abundance: NA; v_gene: TRBV6-5
CDR3nt: TGTGCCTGGAGTAAGGAAGGACAGGGCAATCAGCCCCAGCATTTT; CDR3aa: CAWSKEGQGNQPQHF; j_gene: TRBJ1-5; d_gene: TRBD1; abundance: few; v_gene: TRBV30
CDR3nt: TGTGCCAGCAGCTTAGTCCCCGGGGGGACAGATACGCAGTATTTT; CDR3aa: CASSLVPGGTDTQYF; j_gene: TRBJ2-3; d_gene: TRBD2; abundance: NA; v_gene: TRBV7-2
CDR3nt: TGTGCCAGCAGCTTAACAGAAGAAGCTTTCTTT; CDR3aa: CASSLTEEAFF; j_gene: TRBJ1-1; d_gene: NA; abundance: once; v_gene: TRBV7-2
CDR3nt: TGTGCCAGCAGCCCGGGGACAGACACAGATACGCAGTATTTT; CDR3aa: CASSPGTDTDTQYF; j_gene: TRBJ2-3; d_gene: TRBD1; abundance: NA; v_gene: TRBV9
CDR3nt: TGTGCCAGCAGCGCTGCCGGGACAGACTACAATGAGCAGTTCTTC; CDR3aa: CASSAAGTDYNEQFF; j_gene: TRBJ2-1; d_gene: TRBD1; abundance: NA; v_gene: TRBV9
CDR3nt: TGTGCCAGCAGTCGGACTAGCGGCAACAATGAGCAGTTCTTC; CDR3aa: CASSRTSGNNEQFF; j_gene: TRBJ2-1; d_gene: TRBD2; abundance: NA; v_gene: TRBV7-9
CDR3nt: TGTGCCAGCAGCCCTACAGGATTCTATGGCTACACCTTC; CDR3aa: CASSPTGFYGYTF; j_gene: TRBJ1-2; d_gene: NA; abundance: NA; v_gene: TRBV14
CDR3nt: TGTGCCTGGAGTGTACGAGGTGAAAAACTGTTTTTT; CDR3aa: CAWSVRGEKLFF; j_gene: TRBJ1-4; d_gene: NA; abundance: NA; v_gene: TRBV30
CDR3nt: TGTGCCAGCAGCGTTTCCATAGCGGGGAAAAATGAGCAGTTCTTC; CDR3aa: CASSVSIAGKNEQFF; j_gene: TRBJ2-1; d_gene: TRBD2; abundance: NA; v_gene: TRBV9
CDR3nt: TGCGCCAGCAGGGCGGTCGGGCAGAAGGGGTCAGAGACCCAGTACTTC; CDR3aa: CASRAVGQKGSETQYF; j_gene: TRBJ2-5; d_gene: NA; abundance: NA; v_gene: TRBV4-1
CDR3nt: TGTGCCACCAGGCCCGCGGGGGCCAACGTCCTGACTTTC; CDR3aa: CATRPAGANVLTF; j_gene: TRBJ2-6; d_gene: NA; abundance: few; v_gene: TRBV15
CDR3nt: TGTGCCAGCAGCGTAGGAACTGGGGCCAACGTCCTGACTTTC; CDR3aa: CASSVGTGANVLTF; j_gene: TRBJ2-6; d_gene: NA; abundance: NA; v_gene: TRBV9
CDR3nt: TGTGCCAGCAGCTTAGGGCCCTACAATGAGCAGTTCTTC; CDR3aa: CASSLGPYNEQFF; j_gene: TRBJ2-1; d_gene: NA; abundance: once; v_gene: TRBV11-2
CDR3nt: TGTGCCAGCAGCGCAACTGGGACGGTTTACAATGAGCAGTTCTTC; CDR3aa: CASSATGTVYNEQFF; j_gene: TRBJ2-1; d_gene: NA; abundance: NA; v_gene: TRBV9
CDR3nt: TGCGCCAGCAGTTGGACCGGGAATCAGCCCCAGCATTTT; CDR3aa: CASSWTGNQPQHF; j_gene: TRBJ1-5; d_gene: NA; abundance: NA; v_gene: TRBV10-2
CDR3nt: TGCGCCAGCAGCCTGGACTGGCAAGAGACCCAGTACTTC; CDR3aa: CASSLDWQETQYF; j_gene: TRBJ2-5; d_gene: NA; abundance: NA; v_gene: TRBV4-3
CDR3nt: TGTGCCAGCAGCGTAGCCCCGGGAGTGAGCACCGGGGAGCTGTTTTTT; CDR3aa: CASSVAPGVSTGELFF; j_gene: TRBJ2-2; d_gene: NA; abundance: NA; v_gene: TRBV9
CDR3nt: TGTGCCAGCAGTCGGACATTGGAGCAGTTCTTC; CDR3aa: CASSRTLEQFF; j_gene: TRBJ2-1; d_gene: NA; abundance: NA; v_gene: TRBV6-1
CDR3nt: TGTGCCTGGAGTGAGGGGACAGGGGTTTCACCCCTCCACTTT; CDR3aa: CAWSEGTGVSPLHF; j_gene: TRBJ1-6; d_gene: TRBD1; abundance: NA; v_gene: TRBV30
CDR3nt: TGTGCCTCCGGAGGGGACAGTAACACTGAAGCTTTCTTT; CDR3aa: CASGGDSNTEAFF; j_gene: TRBJ1-1; d_gene: TRBD1; abundance: NA; v_gene: TRBV30
CDR3nt: TGTGCCAGCAGCGTAGTGGAAGGGGGCTACACCTTC; CDR3aa: CASSVVEGGYTF; j_gene: TRBJ1-2; d_gene: NA; abundance: NA; v_gene: TRBV9
CDR3nt: TGTGCCAGCAGCAAAGGGGCTGGCTACACCTTC; CDR3aa: CASSKGAGYTF; j_gene: TRBJ1-2; d_gene: NA; abundance: NA; v_gene: TRBV21-1
CDR3nt: TGTGCCAGCAGCTCATCTAGCGTGGGGACCCAGTACTTC; CDR3aa: CASSSSSVGTQYF; j_gene: TRBJ2-5; d_gene: NA; abundance: NA; v_gene: TRBV7-2
CDR3nt: TGCAGCGTTGGTTTGCGGGTCAGCCGCAATGAGCAGTTCTTC; CDR3aa: CSVGLRVSRNEQFF; j_gene: TRBJ2-1; d_gene: NA; abundance: NA; v_gene: TRBV29-1
CDR3nt: TGCGCCAGCAGTCCCGACTGGGGACCAGAAGAGACCCAGTACTTC; CDR3aa: CASSPDWGPEETQYF; j_gene: TRBJ2-5; d_gene: NA; abundance: NA; v_gene: TRBV5-1
CDR3nt: TGTGCCAGCAGCTTAGCGGGCGTCAACAATGAGCAGTTCTTC; CDR3aa: CASSLAGVNNEQFF; j_gene: TRBJ2-1; d_gene: NA; abundance: NA; v_gene: TRBV7-2
CDR3nt: TGCGCCAGCAGCCTCATCCGGGACTACTCGTATTTT; CDR3aa: CASSLIRDYSYF; j_gene: TRBJ2-3; d_gene: TRBD2; abundance: NA; v_gene: TRBV4-3
CDR3nt: TGTGCCAGCAGCCCCTTGAGGCGGGGGCTCAACACCGGGGAGCTGTTTTTT; CDR3aa: CASSPLRRGLNTGELFF; j_gene: TRBJ2-2; d_gene: NA; abundance: NA; v_gene: TRBV13
CDR3nt: TGCAGCGCCAAGACAGGCCAAGAGACCCAGTACTTC; CDR3aa: CSAKTGQETQYF; j_gene: TRBJ2-5; d_gene: NA; abundance: few; v_gene: TRBV29-1
CDR3nt: TGTGCCATCGGTAATGAGCAGTTCTTC; CDR3aa: CAIGNEQFF; j_gene: TRBJ2-1; d_gene: NA; abundance: few; v_gene: TRBV7-9
CDR3nt: TGTGCCAGCAGCCGGGGACTAGCGGGCTACAATGAGCAGTTCTTC; CDR3aa: CASSRGLAGYNEQFF; j_gene: TRBJ2-1; d_gene: TRBD2; abundance: NA; v_gene: TRBV13
CDR3nt: TGTGCCAGCAGTTACGACAGGGAGGAGACCCAGTACTTC; CDR3aa: CASSYDREETQYF; j_gene: TRBJ2-5; d_gene: TRBD1; abundance: NA; v_gene: TRBV2
CDR3nt: TGTGCCAGTAGTATCGGCGGAAGGGGCTATGGCTACACCTTC; CDR3aa: CASSIGGRGYGYTF; j_gene: TRBJ1-2; d_gene: NA; abundance: once; v_gene: TRBV19
CDR3nt: TGCAGTGCTGGACTATACAATGAGCAGTTCTTC; CDR3aa: CSAGLYNEQFF; j_gene: TRBJ2-1; d_gene: NA; abundance: NA; v_gene: TRBV20-1
CDR3nt: TGTGCCTGGGCCCCTAACACTGAAGCTTTCTTT; CDR3aa: CAWAPNTEAFF; j_gene: TRBJ1-1; d_gene: NA; abundance: NA; v_gene: TRBV30
CDR3nt: TGTGCCAGCAGCTCAGGAGGGGGGAGCTCCTACAATGAGCAGTTCTTC; CDR3aa: CASSSGGGSSYNEQFF; j_gene: TRBJ2-1; d_gene: NA; abundance: NA; v_gene: TRBV7-6
CDR3nt: TGTGCCAGCAGCTTTGGCTCGGTAGCTGGGGCCAACGTCCTGACTTTC; CDR3aa: CASSFGSVAGANVLTF; j_gene: TRBJ2-6; d_gene: NA; abundance: NA; v_gene: TRBV7-6
CDR3nt: TGTGCCAGCAGGGGACGGAAAAGCTCTGGGGCCAACGTCCTGACTTTC; CDR3aa: CASRGRKSSGANVLTF; j_gene: TRBJ2-6; d_gene: NA; abundance: NA; v_gene: TRBV28
CDR3nt: TGCGCCAGCAGCCAGGGACTAGCGGGCCGCCTAACCTCTGGGGCCAACGTCCTGACTTTC; CDR3aa: CASSQGLAGRLTSGANVLTF; j_gene: TRBJ2-6; d_gene: TRBD2; abundance: NA; v_gene: TRBV4-3
CDR3nt: TGCAGCGTCGCTCGGACGGGCACCGGGGAGCTGTTTTTT; CDR3aa: CSVARTGTGELFF; j_gene: TRBJ2-2; d_gene: NA; abundance: NA; v_gene: TRBV29-1
CDR3nt: TGCACCAGCCGACGAACGACCCGGGACAGGGAGTTTCGTTGTTCACCCCTCCACTTT; CDR3aa: CTSRRTTRDREFRCSPLHF; j_gene: TRBJ1-6; d_gene: NA; abundance: NA; v_gene: TRBV1
CDR3nt: TGTGCCAGCTCCCGACAGGGCGGCACCGGGGAGCTGTTTTTT; CDR3aa: CASSRQGGTGELFF; j_gene: TRBJ2-2; d_gene: TRBD1; abundance: NA; v_gene: TRBV18
CDR3nt: TGCAGCCACTACCGACTTTATGGCTACACCTTC; CDR3aa: CSHYRLYGYTF; j_gene: TRBJ1-2; d_gene: NA; abundance: NA; v_gene: TRBV29-1
CDR3nt: TGTGCCAGCAGTTCTACTGGTTGGAGCTCCTACGAGCAGTACTTC; CDR3aa: CASSSTGWSSYEQYF; j_gene: TRBJ2-7; d_gene: NA; abundance: NA; v_gene: TRBV14
CDR3nt: TGTGCCAGCAGCTTGGGGTCAGGGATCGGCACAGATACGCAGTATTTT; CDR3aa: CASSLGSGIGTDTQYF; j_gene: TRBJ2-3; d_gene: NA; abundance: NA; v_gene: TRBV5-4
CDR3nt: TGTGCCTGGAGTGCTCTCAGCAGGGAGCAGTTCTTC; CDR3aa: CAWSALSREQFF; j_gene: TRBJ2-1; d_gene: NA; abundance: few; v_gene: TRBV30
CDR3nt: TGCAGCGTAACCGGGCCTAGCTCCTACAATGAGCAGTTCTTC; CDR3aa: CSVTGPSSYNEQFF; j_gene: TRBJ2-1; d_gene: NA; abundance: few; v_gene: TRBV29-1
CDR3nt: TGCAGCGTTAACAGGGGAGAGGATACGCAGTATTTT; CDR3aa: CSVNRGEDTQYF; j_gene: TRBJ2-3; d_gene: TRBD1; abundance: few; v_gene: TRBV29-1
CDR3nt: TGCGCCAGCGGCGGGGACAGTGGGAATGAGCAGTTCTTC; CDR3aa: CASGGDSGNEQFF; j_gene: TRBJ2-1; d_gene: NA; abundance: NA; v_gene: TRBV5-1
CDR3nt: TGCGCCAGCAGCCAAGCGGACGGGAGAGGGGCCAACGTCCTGACTTTC; CDR3aa: CASSQADGRGANVLTF; j_gene: TRBJ2-6; d_gene: NA; abundance: NA; v_gene: TRBV4-3